This T cell receptor (beta chain) was identified in a study of OX40 agonist ivuxolimab in advanced cancers. Study in general: Enrolled patients in dose escalation had cancers that were hepatocellular carcinoma, melanoma, renal cell or head and neck cancer. Three patients showed partial responses: one hepatocellular carcinoma and two cutaneous melanoma cases.

At cycle 4 day 1, cycle 7 day 1, and baseline, blood was sampled. Data came from immunoSEQ multiplex PCR; TCRdb stores just in-frame clones and leaves some out. The sample consists of 25,000 to 35,000 clones, about four fifths of them appearing once. The ends were cut back, 6 bases at V and 0 bases at J, with 12 bases in the middle. This CDR3 contains 14 residues. From germline, CDR1 is KGHSH and CDR2 LQKENI. The chain uses TRBV18 and TRBJ2-7; no clear D gene. This TCR came from an adult with an advanced solid tumor such as melanoma, head and neck, liver or kidney cancer. This specimen consisted of CD4+ or CD8+ T cells sorted from blood, obtained in a trial of the OX40 agonist ivuxolimab. The CDR3: CASSSRLRSYEQYF. The DNA for the CDR3 is TGTGCCAGCTCTTCCAGACTGCGCTCCTACGAGCAGTACTTC.